This T cell receptor (beta chain) was captured in a study of blood T cell repertoires in COVID-19. Study information: COVID-19 samples, acute and convalescent, were from the United States, Italy and Spain. The cDNA or gDNA used as material had been derived from T cells, B-cell-depleted T cells, or PBMCs.

Authors' processing steps: For nucleated cells, counts were estimated from reference gene primer amplification. Generated by immunoSEQ multiplex PCR, the TCRdb table keeps only in-frame clones and is missing some. V and J calls plus clone size are reproduced from that table; the DNA served to infer D and trimming. The table lists 250,000 to 350,000 clones, approximately 84% of them singletons. This clone was observed a single time. Followed over time, Seattle patients had been enrolled while infection was active. The specimen sequenced was peripheral blood. The receptor was derived from a human donor with COVID-19, enrolled during active disease. The donor label of this sample is uncertain.

For the CDR3, the DNA is TGTGCCAGCAGCCTTGCCGTGGGGGGGAGCCAGAACACTGAAGCTTTCTTT. It codes for CASSLAVGGSQNTEAFF. The chain is built from TRBV3-1 (or the pseudogene TRBV3-2) and TRBJ1-1; TRBD1 might be the D (5 bases). This CDR3 has 17 residues. The germline V and J ends were trimmed by 4 bases and 1 base, with 19 bases remaining between them. Germline V lookup: CDR1 LGHDT, CDR2 YNNKEL (reference sequence).